Listed below are T cell receptor beta chains from one sample, sequenced in a study of blood T cell repertoires in COVID-19. Produced via immunoSEQ multiplex PCR; TCRdb's table is partial and in-frame only. The table includes some 75,000 clones, 80% to 90% detected once. The specimen was peripheral blood. Receptor source: an elderly man with COVID-19, enrolled during active disease. Both conserved end residues are part of each CDR3. The order of the fields is clone size, V gene, J gene, D gene, CDR3 protein, CDR3 DNA. D genes are given only for firm matches. Expanded clones get a size class; other rows say once, few or many, or leave the size out.

>-|TRBV10-1|TRBJ2-7|-
CASSERNSGEQYF
TGCGCCAGCAGTGAGCGTAATTCGGGTGAGCAGTACTTC
>-|TRBV7-9|TRBJ1-4|-
CASSTWTAHNEKLFF
TGTGCCAGCAGCACTTGGACAGCCCACAATGAAAAACTGTTTTTT
>-|TRBV12-5|TRBJ2-2|TRBD1
CASGLGNWDRLSTGELFF
TGTGCTAGTGGTTTGGGAAACTGGGACAGGTTATCTACCGGGGAGCTGTTTTTT
>-|TRBV4-1|TRBJ2-1|-
CASSPEVIAGAGNEQFF
TGCGCCAGCAGCCCTGAGGTGATTGCGGGGGCGGGGAATGAGCAGTTCTTC
>-|TRBV18|TRBJ2-1|-
CASSPRQGSYNEQFF
TGTGCCAGCTCACCACGGCAGGGGTCTTACAATGAGCAGTTCTTC
>few|TRBV5-6|TRBJ1-5|-
CASSPAGRDQPQHF
TGTGCCAGCAGCCCGGCGGGGCGTGATCAGCCCCAGCATTTT
>-|TRBV9|TRBJ1-1|-
CASSVAGDDTEAFF
TGTGCCAGCAGCGTAGCAGGGGACGACACTGAAGCTTTCTTT
>-|TRBV4-2|TRBJ1-2|-
CASSQEWTSGGYTF
TGTGCCAGCAGCCAAGAATGGACTTCGGGGGGCTACACCTTC
>-|TRBV20-1|TRBJ1-4|-
CSASSAGTNEKLFF
TGCAGTGCTAGTTCGGCAGGGACTAATGAAAAACTGTTTTTT
>-|TRBV7-9|TRBJ2-5|TRBD2
CASISGLGETQYF
TGTGCCAGCATATCCGGACTAGGGGAGACCCAGTACTTC
>many|TRBV7-3|TRBJ2-7|-
CASSSGPAREQYF
TGTGCCAGCAGCTCCGGTCCAGCGAGGGAGCAGTACTTC
>-|TRBV4-3|TRBJ2-7|TRBD2
CASSQSPSGGGYEQYF
TGCGCCAGCAGCCAGTCCCCCAGCGGGGGAGGGTACGAGCAGTACTTC
>-|TRBV14|TRBJ1-4|TRBD1
CASSPRQGATNEKLFF
TGTGCCAGCAGCCCGCGACAGGGGGCGACTAATGAAAAACTGTTTTTT
>-|TRBV28|TRBJ1-5|-
CASSPSGRADQPQHF
TGTGCCAGCAGTCCCTCTGGCAGGGCGGACCAGCCCCAGCATTTT
>-|TRBV7-3|TRBJ2-5|TRBD2
CASSPLVRGGVETQYF
TGTGCCAGCAGCCCCTTAGTGCGGGGGGGCGTAGAGACCCAGTACTTC
>once|TRBV18|TRBJ2-3|TRBD2
CASSPGLAGGSTDTQYF
TGTGCCAGCTCTCCCGGACTAGCGGGGGGTTCCACAGATACGCAGTATTTT
>few|TRBV2|TRBJ1-5|-
CASKSYSNQPQHF
TGTGCCAGCAAGAGTTATAGCAATCAGCCCCAGCATTTT
>-|TRBV11-2|TRBJ1-6|TRBD1
CASSSGTGASNSPLHF
TGTGCCAGCAGCTCGGGGACAGGGGCGTCGAATTCACCCCTCCACTTT
>-|TRBV7-9|TRBJ1-3|TRBD1
CASSLGTGGSGNTIYF
TGTGCCAGCAGCTTGGGGACAGGGGGCTCAGGAAACACCATATATTTT
>once|TRBV6-5|TRBJ1-6|TRBD1
CASSPRQGGNSPLHF
TGTGCCAGCAGTCCCCGACAGGGTGGCAATTCACCCCTCCACTTT
>-|TRBV15|TRBJ2-5|-
CATSRDTAKETQYF
TGTGCCACCAGCAGAGATACTGCAAAAGAGACCCAGTACTTC
>-|TRBV7-9|TRBJ1-3|-
CASSLLITLSGNTIYF
TGTGCCAGCAGCTTACTCATTACTCTCTCTGGAAACACCATATATTTT
>-|TRBV10-3|TRBJ1-2|TRBD1
CAIKQGAGYGYTF
TGTGCCATTAAACAGGGGGCCGGCTATGGCTACACCTTC
>-|TRBV3-1/TRBV3-2|TRBJ1-4|-
CASRENEKLFF
TGTGCCAGCAGGGAGAATGAAAAACTGTTTTTT
>-|TRBV9|TRBJ1-1|TRBD1
CASSPRGRHNTEAFF
TGTGCCAGCAGCCCCAGGGGGAGGCATAACACTGAAGCTTTCTTT
>-|TRBV11-2|TRBJ2-5|TRBD1
CASSFSRTGRETQYF
TGTGCCAGCAGCTTTTCCAGGACAGGGAGGGAGACCCAGTACTTC
>-|TRBV4-2|TRBJ2-3|TRBD2
CASSQEGTSRPATQYF
TGTGCCAGCAGCCAAGAGGGGACTAGCCGCCCTGCTACGCAGTATTTT
>few|TRBV5-6|TRBJ2-7|-
CASSLGRTYEQYF
TGTGCCAGCAGCTTGGGTCGGACTTACGAGCAGTACTTC
>-|TRBV6-5|TRBJ2-7|TRBD1
CASSYSSRQGAGEQYF
TGTGCCAGCAGTTACTCGAGCCGACAGGGGGCAGGCGAGCAGTACTTC
>few|TRBV5-4|TRBJ1-2|TRBD1
CASSQNRGGNYGYTF
TGTGCCAGCAGCCAAAACAGGGGGGGTAACTATGGCTACACCTTC
>-|TRBV18|TRBJ2-3|-
CASSLQGDTQYF
TGTGCCAGCTCACTACAGGGAGATACGCAGTATTTT
>-|TRBV6-2/TRBV6-3|TRBJ2-3|TRBD2
CASSPERGEGDTQYF
TGTGCCAGCAGTCCCGAGCGGGGGGAAGGAGATACGCAGTATTTT
>-|TRBV7-2|TRBJ2-5|TRBD1
CASSLDRGPETQYF
TGTGCCAGCAGCCTAGACAGGGGGCCAGAGACCCAGTACTTC
>-|TRBV4-1|TRBJ1-1|TRBD1
CASSQDTGGPQAFF
TGCGCCAGCAGCCAAGATACAGGGGGACCACAAGCTTTCTTT
>-|TRBV5-1|TRBJ1-4|-
CASSLDRVEKLFF
TGCGCCAGCAGCTTGGACAGGGTTGAAAAACTGTTTTTT